The sequence of this T cell receptor (beta chain) was determined in a study of T cells in Graves' hyperthyroidism and ophthalmopathy (dated by TCRdb to the late 2010s). Regarding the study in general: Peripheral blood was sampled at the time of initial diagnosis, prior to any treatment. To identify distinguishing TCR V-J signatures, a discovery cohort of roughly 100 patients was used, comprising 43 with Graves' ophthalmopathy and 57 with stable Graves' hyperthyroidism. Prospective prediction of ophthalmopathy was tested in an independent validation cohort of some 20 hyperthyroidism patients and 15 to 17 patients who later progressed to ophthalmopathy. The 85 to 100 discovery patients were divided at random into training and test sets in a 7:3 ratio. In addition, the study compared T-cell repertoires in thyroid tissue and in blood from about 6 Graves' hyperthyroidism patients. Following sampling, methimazole starting at 30 mg daily was given to hyperthyroidism patients, and high-dose intravenous methylprednisolone was given to ophthalmopathy patients. According to the paper, TCR Vbeta CDR3 sequencing was carried out on 120 to 150 peripheral blood samples, which came from approximately 41 ophthalmopathy, under 85 hyperthyroidism and 17 progressor patients.

The TCR beta CDR3 regions were amplified from RNA transcripts. A first-round RT-PCR of the TCR CDR3 used the HTBI primer set with the Qiagen OneStep RT-PCR kit. A second multiplex PCR round built the libraries, followed by size selection and purification. The libraries were sequenced on an Illumina HiSeq2000 using paired-end 100 bp reads. As for the original processing: SOAPnuke was used to process the raw data, removing reads that contained adapters or uncalled bases, had a mean Phred below 15, or lacked an exact match to the constant primer or identifier. High-quality paired reads were merged with COPE v1.2.5, and unique nucleotide sequences were defined as clonotypes. MiTCR v1.1 was used to align the clonotypes against IMGT TRBV, TRBD and TRBJ reference segments. The analysis was restricted to V-J combinations with a frequency above 0.0001, which together covered roughly 99% of the repertoires. The TCS score was defined as F50 (clonal expansion) divided by E x V (chaos), with BLOSUM62-based TCRdist calculated between CDR3 peptides within each V-J. Welch's t-statistics and random forest reduced fewer than 550 V-J features to roughly 13, which were used in a naive Bayes classifier (R e1071). In-frame beta chains were kept once TCRdb had trimmed the public reads at Q25 with fastp and called clones with MiXCR. Here each entry gathers all rows of one CDR3 protein and keeps the most common genes and DNA. TCRdb, not the original authors, processed these V and J calls. The sample table records roughly 200,000 distinct CDR3 sequences; roughly a sixth of these occur just once. The top ten constitute approximately 56% of the sample.

This clonotype was seen a few times. The target of this receptor is not known. One base away there is no much larger clone; base qualities are not given. Stable Graves' hyperthyroidism was defined as no progression to ophthalmopathy during 18 months of follow-up. Hyperthyroidism patients were aged 18 to 65 years and newly diagnosed, with disease duration of less than 2 months. The study excluded patients with uncontrolled infections, other autoimmune diseases, pregnancy or lactation. Diagnoses were based on clinical symptoms, serum thyroxine and TRAb, thyroid ultrasound and orbital computed tomography. Ficoll-Paque density gradient centrifugation was used to isolate PBMCs from 10 ml of fresh peripheral blood. Trizol reagent was used to extract total RNA, and RNA quality was then checked on an Agilent 2100 Bioanalyzer. The CDR3 has 14 amino acids, counting the end cysteine and phenylalanine. Left in the record is the CDR3 DNA by itself, 42 bases read in frame from the first base. CDR1 and CDR2, per the germline V gene (reference sequence), are DFQATT and SNEGSKA. V is clipped by 3 bases and J by 4 bases, and the sequence between their germline boundaries is 15 bases long.

Paper-wide results and their limitations: A 13 V-J signature model separated ophthalmopathy from stable hyperthyroidism, with approximately 87% sensitivity and roughly 84% specificity in cross-validation and 80%/75% in testing. No statistical method was used to set the sample size in advance, and investigators knew the group allocation. Most expanded thyroid clonotypes (frequency above 0.001) were also found in blood, which suggests that blood repertoires may mirror thyroid immune responses. During validation, the model predicted progression to ophthalmopathy a median of roughly 7.1 months ahead of onset, with almost 71% sensitivity and about 72% specificity.

The sequence was obtained from a woman in her forties or fifties with Graves' hyperthyroidism. The sequenced sample consisted of blood. Recombination connected TRBV20-1 to TRBJ2-5, with an unclear D gene assignment. CDR3 loop: CSASSPARGETQYF. The DNA reads as follows: TGCAGTGCTAGTTCCCCTGCCCGAGGAGAGACCCAGTACTTC.